The 15 T cell receptor beta chains presented below share a single source sample, sequenced in a study of cytomegalovirus exposure and HLA in healthy donors. PCR amplification relied on 60 Vbeta primers (plus 13 Jbeta primers). Profiling relied on immunoSEQ multiplex PCR, and the TCRdb table lists in-frame clones only, not all of them. The sample comprises about 120,000 clones, 75% to 90% of which are singletons, and approximately 0.22% rests with the top ten. The specimen was PBMCs. The receptor source for this set is a man aged 50 to 60 in good health and CMV-seronegative.

V gene TRBV28 combines with J gene TRBJ2-1; 7 bases are a match to TRBD2. With V trimmed by 6 bases and J by 3 bases, 5 bases remained unmatched. Germline assignment: CDR1 MDHEN and CDR2 SYDVKM. CDR3 size: 14 residues. As DNA, the CDR3 is TGTGCCAGCAGCCCCTCGGGGGGCTACAATGAGCAGTTCTTC. It specifies CASSPSGGYNEQFF.

This clone has a handful of counts. The rearrangement joins TRBV30 to TRBJ1-1; 10 nucleotides agree with TRBD1. This CDR3 has 13 amino acids. Germline CDR1 is GTSNPN and CDR2 is SVGIG (reference sequence). J gave up 6 bases and V 3 bases, and 4 bases lay outside the gene matches. The CDR3 reads CAWRGTGAAEAFF. DNA of the CDR3: TGTGCCTGGAGAGGGACAGGGGCCGCTGAAGCTTTCTTT.

The chain recombines TRBV4-1 with TRBJ1-5; D gene ambiguous. The CDR3 runs to 12 residues. The ends were cut back, 1 base at V and 6 bases at J, with 4 bases in the middle. Germline CDR1 is MGHRA and CDR2 is YSYEKL. CDR3 sequence (DNA): TGCGCCAGCAGCCAAGTCGGTCAGCCCCAGCATTTT. Translating gives CASSQVGQPQHF.

The chain combines TRBV28 with TRBJ2-1; the D gene is possibly TRBD1 (5 bases). The ends were cut back, 3 bases at V and 4 bases at J, with 10 bases in the middle. This CDR3 spans 14 amino acids. The germline V gene has CDR1 MDHEN and CDR2 SYDVKM. This CDR3 reads CASSFRAGYNEQFF. The CDR3 nucleotides are TGTGCCAGCAGTTTCAGGGCAGGTTACAATGAGCAGTTCTTC.

This clone has a handful of counts. The V gene is TRBV2, the J gene TRBJ1-4; the D gene is possibly TRBD1 (5 bases). From germline, CDR1 is SNHLY and CDR2 FYNNEI. Trimming removed 4 bases at V and 5 bases at J, with 11 bases between. The CDR3 length is 14 residues. For the CDR3, the DNA is TGTGCCAGCAGTGCGAGGGACTGGAATGAAAAACTGTTTTTT. This translates into CASSARDWNEKLFF.

V usage is TRBV9 and J usage is TRBJ2-3, with 11 bases identical to TRBD2. This CDR3 has 18 amino acids. Germline V gene data show CDR1 as SGDLS and CDR2 as YYNGEE. The ends lost 4 bases at V and 0 bases at J; junction bases unmatched: 10. CDR3: CASSPRGTSGPSTDTQYF. CDR3 DNA sequence: TGTGCCAGCAGCCCGAGGGGGACTAGCGGACCTAGCACAGATACGCAGTATTTT.

This clone was recorded a few times. This rearrangement joins TRBV7-8 to TRBJ1-1, with D possibly being TRBD1 (5 bases). V was trimmed by 2 bases and J by 1 base, leaving 11 bases between them. The germline gives CDR1 SGHVS, CDR2 FQNEAQ. This CDR3 is built from 15 residues. Here the CDR3 reads CASSLPRAPNTEAFF. For the CDR3, the DNA is TGTGCCAGCAGCTTACCCAGGGCCCCGAACACTGAAGCTTTCTTT.

The chain employs TRBV28 and TRBJ2-2; D is ambiguous. Trimming pared 5 bases from V and 5 bases from J, leaving 18 bases between. Germline loops: CDR1 MDHEN, CDR2 SYDVKM. CDR3 length: 16 residues. CDR3 DNA: TGTGCCAGCAGTACCGGATCTAGTTTGTTGACCGGGGAGCTGTTTTTT. This sequence encodes CASSTGSSLLTGELFF.

The chain couples TRBV28 to TRBJ1-2; D uncertain. The V gene lost 5 bases and the J gene lost 8 bases, with 12 bases spanning the gap. The CDR3 runs 12 residues. Germline CDR1 MDHEN, CDR2 SYDVKM. In DNA, the CDR3 is TGTGCCAGCAGTCCCCCTAGTGAGGGCTACACCTTC. Translated, it gives CASSPPSEGYTF.

The chain has TRBV27 and TRBJ1-5; D is possibly TRBD1 (6 bases). The V gene's germline CDR1 is MNHEY and CDR2 SMNVEV (reference sequence). The CDR3 is 16 amino acids. Trimming shortened V by 6 bases and J by 4 bases, and 19 bases separated the two germline ends. The CDR3 nucleotides read TGTGCCAGCAGCCGGGGGGCGGTTAGTAGAAATCAGCCCCAGCATTTT. Its translation: CASSRGAVSRNQPQHF.

The table lists this clone with a count of one. V and J are TRBV7-2 and TRBJ1-6; 9 bases align to TRBD1. Germline assignment: CDR1 SGHTA and CDR2 FQGNSA. J lost 8 bases, V lost 4 bases, and 6 bases had no gene match. The CDR3 runs to 15 residues. The chain's CDR3 is CASSSGQGSYSPLHF. The CDR3 DNA is TGTGCCAGCAGCTCGGGACAGGGATCTTATTCACCCCTCCACTTT. Full variable domain (remainder filled in from reference TRBV7-2 and TRBJ1-6): GAGVSQSPSNKVTEKGKDVELRCDPISGHTALYWYRQSLGQGLEFLIYFQGNSAPDKSGLPSDRFSAERTGGSVSTLTIQRTQQEDSAVYLCASSSGQGSYSPLHFGNGTRLTVT.

The chain carries TRBV2 and TRBJ1-6; 7 bases line up with TRBD1. Germline trimming cut 9 bases from V and 6 bases from J; bases unmatched to any gene: 2. This CDR3 has 12 residues. Germline V CDR1 and CDR2: SNHLY, FYNNEI. CDR3 nucleotides: TGTGCCAGGGGGACAGCTAATTCACCCCTCCACTTT. Translation gives CARGTANSPLHF. Together with reference TRBV2 and TRBJ1-6, the CDR3 gives the full variable domain: EPEVTQTPSHQVTQMGQEVILRCVPISNHLYFYWYRQILGQKVEFLVSFYNNEISEKSEIFDDQFSVERPDGSNFTLKIRSTKLEDSAMYFCARGTANSPLHFGNGTRLTVT.

As to this clone: Other nucleotide sequences in the sample specify the same CDR3. The V and J genes are TRBV9 and TRBJ2-7; 9 bases are shared with TRBD2. Germline CDR1 reads SGDLS; CDR2 reads YYNGEE. This CDR3 is built from 14 residues. Trimming took 0 bases from V and 4 from J; bases not matched to a gene: 2. CDR3 coding DNA: TGTGCCAGCAGCGTAGGGCTAGCGGGGTACGAGCAGTACTTC. It specifies CASSVGLAGYEQYF.

The rearrangement uses TRBV20-1 and TRBJ1-4; D not certain. The CDR3 spans 11 residues. V was shortened by 4 bases and J by 5 bases, with 5 bases between the two germline ends. Germline V gene sequence: CDR1 DFQATT, CDR2 SNEGSKA (reference sequence). The CDR3 DNA is TGCAGTGCTAATATCAATGAAAAACTGTTTTTT. Translation gives CSANINEKLFF.

V and J are TRBV10-1 and TRBJ1-1; D possibly corresponds to TRBD1 (5 bases). The V end was cut by 11 bases, the J end by 0 bases, with 16 bases between. The CDR3 sequence is 14 residues long. Germline V gives CDR1 WNHNN, CDR2 SYGVQD (reference sequence). CDR3 region: CAEWRGRLNTEAFF. CDR3 in DNA: TGCGCCGAATGGCGGGGACGATTGAACACTGAAGCTTTCTTT.